What follows are 21 T cell receptor beta chains derived from one specimen sequenced in a study of T cell responses to AZD1222 COVID-19 vaccine. Profiled with immunoSEQ multiplex PCR; TCRdb holds only in-frame clones, not every one. The repertoire holds 130,000 to 150,000 clones, with 75% to 95% as singletons. The sample here was peripheral blood, taken on day 0 of MenACWY control vaccination. The source is an adult in good health.

V gene TRBV12-3 or TRBV12-4 combines with J gene TRBJ1-2, with 7 bases lining up with TRBD1. CDR3 length: 13 residues. V trimming: 6 bases; J trimming: 8 bases; junction bases outside the gene matches: 9. CDR3 in DNA: TGTGCCAGCAGCAACGACAGGGTGAGAGGCTACACCTTC. Translated: CASSNDRVRGYTF.

This rearrangement joins TRBV6-1 to TRBJ1-2; D remains ambiguous. The germline CDR1 and CDR2 sequences are MNHNS and SASEGT. The V gene lost 5 bases and the J gene lost 4 bases, with 14 bases spanning the gap. This CDR3 is built from 14 residues. CDR3 bases: TGTGCCAGCAGTTCCTCTGGGGTGACCTATGGCTACACCTTC. This gives the protein CASSSSGVTYGYTF.

The rearrangement uses TRBV4-2 and TRBJ2-2, with D unresolved. Trimming took 1 base from V and 6 from J, leaving 9 bases between them. This CDR3 spans 14 amino acids. The germline gives CDR1 LGHNA, CDR2 YNFKEQ. CDR3 protein: CASSQVGSPGELFF. The CDR3 coding sequence is TGTGCCAGCAGCCAAGTAGGCTCCCCCGGGGAGCTGTTTTTT.

The V gene is TRBV18, the J gene TRBJ2-1; 13 bases agree with TRBD2. With 5 bases clipped from V and 5 bases from J, the junction kept 3 bases outside the gene matches. CDR3 length: 15 residues. CDR1 is KGHSH and CDR2 is LQKENI in the germline V gene. The CDR3 is CASSSGTSGNNEQFF. The DNA of the CDR3 is TGTGCCAGCTCATCCGGGACTAGCGGGAACAATGAGCAGTTCTTC.

The V gene is TRBV30, the J gene TRBJ1-6, with D hard to call. From germline, CDR1 is GTSNPN and CDR2 SVGIG (reference sequence). V was pared by 0 bases and J by 7 bases, with 4 bases between. This CDR3 has 12 amino acids. The CDR3 region has the DNA TGTGCCTGGAGTGTAGGGAATTCACCCCTCCACTTT. This encodes CAWSVGNSPLHF.

The chain joins TRBV3-1 (or the pseudogene TRBV3-2) to TRBJ1-3; TRBD1 matches at 10 bases. This CDR3 has 17 amino acids. V gave up 0 bases and J gave up 0 bases; unmatched junction bases: 2. Germline V gene lookup returns CDR1 LGHDT and CDR2 YNNKEL (reference sequence). Here the CDR3 reads CASSQERTGGSGNTIYF. CDR3 nucleotide sequence: TGTGCCAGCAGCCAAGAGCGGACAGGGGGCTCTGGAAACACCATATATTTT.

This chain joins TRBV28 and TRBJ1-4, with a possible D match to TRBD1 (5 bases). The CDR3 has 15 residues. Trimming took 2 bases from V and 7 from J, leaving 14 bases between them. CDR1 is MDHEN and CDR2 is SYDVKM in the germline V gene. For the CDR3, the DNA is TGTGCCAGCAGTTTACCTGGGACGCTGGGTGAAAAACTGTTTTTT. This sequence encodes CASSLPGTLGEKLFF.

The chain is built from TRBV19 and TRBJ1-2; tentatively, D is TRBD1 (5 bases). The V and J ends lost 2 bases and 7 bases respectively, with 17 bases between them. The germline V gene has CDR1 LNHDA and CDR2 SQIVND (reference sequence). CDR3 length: 15 residues. This chain's CDR3 is CASSITAGDGGGYTF. CDR3 nucleotides: TGTGCCAGTAGTATAACGGCCGGGGACGGTGGTGGCTACACCTTC.

The chain links TRBV24-1 to TRBJ2-1; D perhaps matches TRBD1 (5 bases). There are 17 residues in the CDR3. Germline CDR1 and CDR2: KGHDR and SFDVKD. The V end was cut by 4 bases, the J end by 0 bases, with 15 bases between. The CDR3 DNA reads as TGTGCCACCAGTGAGTACAGGACCTTGAGCTCCTACAATGAGCAGTTCTTC. Its translation: CATSEYRTLSSYNEQFF.

The J gene is TRBJ2-1, the V gene TRBV11-2; D possibly corresponds to TRBD2 (6 bases). V shed 1 base and J shed 9 bases, with 22 bases lying between them. The CDR3 runs to 17 residues. Germline V gene lookup returns CDR1 SGHAT and CDR2 FQNNGV. This CDR3 is CASSLVWGDSMGGEQFF. In DNA form, the CDR3 reads TGTGCCAGCAGCTTAGTCTGGGGCGACTCCATGGGGGGTGAGCAGTTCTTC.

DNA of the CDR3: TGTGCTAGTGGTTTGGAATCGAACACTGAAGCTTTCTTT. Translated: CASGLESNTEAFF. The chain joins TRBV12-5 to TRBJ1-1, with D unclear. Germline V lookup: CDR1 LGHNT, CDR2 FRNRAP. The CDR3 runs to 13 residues. V was clipped by 1 base and J by 1 base, with 4 bases between them.

The chain recombines TRBV18 with TRBJ2-1; no clear D. This CDR3 has 14 residues. V was cut by 3 bases and J by 3 bases, with 9 bases left in between. Germline V lookup: CDR1 KGHSH, CDR2 LQKENI. The CDR3: CASSPPADYNEQFF. CDR3 bases: TGTGCCAGCTCACCGCCTGCTGACTACAATGAGCAGTTCTTC.

This clone was observed once. This chain connects TRBV5-1 to TRBJ1-3, with D unresolved. The germline gives CDR1 SGHRS, CDR2 YFSETQ. The V end lost 4 bases, the J end lost 5 bases, and 10 bases lay between the germline ends. The CDR3 is 13 amino acids. The DNA of the CDR3 is TGCGCCAGCAGCCCGGGGTGGAGAAACACCATATATTTT. It translates to CASSPGWRNTIYF.

The rearrangement joins TRBV30 to TRBJ1-6; D not certain. The CDR3 totals 14 residues. V was shortened by 0 bases and J by 7 bases, with 10 bases between the two germline ends. The germline gives CDR1 GTSNPN, CDR2 SVGIG (reference sequence). The CDR3 spells CAWSVQIRNSPLHF. CDR3 DNA: TGTGCCTGGAGTGTACAAATCAGAAATTCACCCCTCCACTTT.

The gene calls are TRBV11-2 and TRBJ2-3; D is ambiguous. Per the germline V gene, CDR1 is SGHAT and CDR2 is FQNNGV. This CDR3 is 13 amino acids long. V lost 4 bases to trimming and J lost 6 bases, with 11 bases between them. The CDR3: CASSSFGGDTQYF. CDR3 bases: TGTGCCAGCAGCTCCTTCGGTGGGGATACGCAGTATTTT.

V and J are TRBV27 and TRBJ1-5; D unclear. CDR1 and CDR2 from the germline V gene are MNHEY and SMNVEV (reference sequence). The CDR3 is 14 amino acids. Trimming left V 5 bases short and J 4 bases short, with 12 bases between. CDR3 loop: CASSPGPLNQPQHF. The CDR3 DNA reads TGTGCCAGCAGTCCCGGTCCCCTTAATCAGCCCCAGCATTTT.

The V gene is TRBV30, the J gene TRBJ1-2; D not certain. This CDR3 contains 11 residues. V lost 1 base, J lost 5 bases, and 5 bases lay in between. CDR1 is GTSNPN and CDR2 is SVGIG in the germline V gene (reference sequence). CDR3 region: CAWSAQYGYTF. The CDR3 coding sequence is TGTGCCTGGAGTGCCCAGTATGGCTACACCTTC.

The V gene is TRBV19, the J gene TRBJ2-1; D not resolved. V lost 6 bases to trimming and J lost 7 bases, with 16 bases between them. The CDR3 loop spans 14 amino acids. CDR1 LNHDA and CDR2 SQIVND come from the germline V gene (reference sequence). CDR3 in amino acids: CASRAQQHTNEQFF. The CDR3 region has the DNA TGTGCCAGTAGGGCACAGCAACATACTAATGAGCAGTTCTTC. Variable domain in full (rest from reference TRBV19 and TRBJ2-1): DGGITQSPKYLFRKEGQNVTLSCEQNLNHDAMYWYRQDPGQGLRLIYYSQIVNDFQKGDIAEGYSVSREKKESFPLTVTSAQKNPTAFYLCASRAQQHTNEQFFGPGTRLTVL.

CDR3 nucleotides: TGTGCCAGCAGTGTGGACAGGGGTAATGAAAAACTGTTTTTT. This gives the protein CASSVDRGNEKLFF. This chain links TRBV2 with TRBJ1-4, with 9 bases fitting TRBD1. With V trimmed by 4 bases and J by 4 bases, 1 base remained unmatched. The length of the CDR3 is 14 residues. From germline, CDR1 is SNHLY and CDR2 FYNNEI.

This clone has a single count. The chain combines TRBV7-9 with TRBJ1-1, with 7 nucleotides matching TRBD1. CDR1 and CDR2 (germline): SEHNR, FQNEAQ (reference sequence). The CDR3 is made up of 13 amino acids. The V segment lost 5 bases and the J segment 7 bases; nucleotides outside the gene matches: 7. CDR3 amino acids: CASSRRGTDEAFF. CDR3 nucleotides: TGTGCCAGCAGCCGTAGGGGGACAGATGAAGCTTTCTTT.

The genes are TRBV5-1 and TRBJ1-4; D remains unclear. CDR3 length: 14 residues. Germline CDR1 SGHRS, CDR2 YFSETQ. The V and J ends lost 2 bases and 1 base respectively, with 6 bases between them. The CDR3 here is CASSFVETNEKLFF. In nucleotides, the CDR3 is TGCGCCAGCAGCTTTGTCGAAACTAATGAAAAACTGTTTTTT.